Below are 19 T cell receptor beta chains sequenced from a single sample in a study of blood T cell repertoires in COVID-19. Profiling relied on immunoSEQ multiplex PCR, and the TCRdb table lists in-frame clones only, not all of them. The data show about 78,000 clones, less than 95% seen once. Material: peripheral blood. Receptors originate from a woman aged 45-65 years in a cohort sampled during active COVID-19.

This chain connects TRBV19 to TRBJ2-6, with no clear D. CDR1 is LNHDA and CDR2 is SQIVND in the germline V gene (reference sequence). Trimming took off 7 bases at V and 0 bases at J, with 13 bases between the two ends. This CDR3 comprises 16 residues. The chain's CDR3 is CASKEGRNSGANVLTF. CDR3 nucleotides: TGTGCCAGTAAGGAAGGCAGGAACTCTGGGGCCAACGTCCTGACTTTC.

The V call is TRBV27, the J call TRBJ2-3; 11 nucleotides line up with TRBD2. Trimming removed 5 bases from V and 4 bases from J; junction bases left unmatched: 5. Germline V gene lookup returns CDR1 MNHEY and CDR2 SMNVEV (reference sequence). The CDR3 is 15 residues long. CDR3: CASSTSGSFPDTQYF. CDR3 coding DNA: TGTGCCAGCAGTACTAGCGGGAGCTTCCCAGATACGCAGTATTTT.

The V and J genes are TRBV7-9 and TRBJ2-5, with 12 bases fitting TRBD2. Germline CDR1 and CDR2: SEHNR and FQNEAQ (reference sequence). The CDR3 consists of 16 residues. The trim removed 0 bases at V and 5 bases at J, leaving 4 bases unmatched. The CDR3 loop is CASSLALAGGRETQYF. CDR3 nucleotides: TGTGCCAGCAGCTTAGCGCTAGCGGGAGGGAGGGAGACCCAGTACTTC.

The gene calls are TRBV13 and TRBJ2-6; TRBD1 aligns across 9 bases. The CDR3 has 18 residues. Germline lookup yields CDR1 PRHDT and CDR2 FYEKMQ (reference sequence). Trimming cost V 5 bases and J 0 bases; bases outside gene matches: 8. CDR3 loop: CASSPRDRVFSGANVLTF. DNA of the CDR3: TGTGCCAGCAGCCCAAGGGACAGGGTCTTCTCTGGGGCCAACGTCCTGACTTTC.

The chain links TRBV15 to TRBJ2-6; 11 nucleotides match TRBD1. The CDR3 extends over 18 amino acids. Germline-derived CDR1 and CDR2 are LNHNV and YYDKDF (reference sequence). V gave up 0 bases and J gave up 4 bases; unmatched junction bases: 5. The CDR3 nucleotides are TGTGCCACCAGCAGAGAAGGACAGGGGGCGCTCGGGGCCAACGTCCTGACTTTC. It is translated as CATSREGQGALGANVLTF.

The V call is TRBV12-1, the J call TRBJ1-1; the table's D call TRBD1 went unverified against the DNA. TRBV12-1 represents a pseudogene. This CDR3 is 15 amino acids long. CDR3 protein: CASSFWGDRNTEAFF. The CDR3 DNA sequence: TGTGCCAGCAGCTTTTGGGGGGACAGAAACACTGAAGCTTTCTTT.

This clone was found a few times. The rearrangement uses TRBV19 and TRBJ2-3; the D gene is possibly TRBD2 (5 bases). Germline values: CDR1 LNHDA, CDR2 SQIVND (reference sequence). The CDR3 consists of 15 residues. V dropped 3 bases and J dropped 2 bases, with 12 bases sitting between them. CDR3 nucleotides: TGTGCCAGTAGTATGTCGAGGACTTTCACAGATACGCAGTATTTT. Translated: CASSMSRTFTDTQYF.

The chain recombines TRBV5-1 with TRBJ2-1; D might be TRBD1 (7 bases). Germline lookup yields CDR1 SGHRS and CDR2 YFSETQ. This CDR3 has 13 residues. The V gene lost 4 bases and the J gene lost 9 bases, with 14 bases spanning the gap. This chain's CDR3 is CASSPGGGTEQFF. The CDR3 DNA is TGCGCCAGCAGCCCCGGAGGGGGCACTGAGCAGTTCTTC.

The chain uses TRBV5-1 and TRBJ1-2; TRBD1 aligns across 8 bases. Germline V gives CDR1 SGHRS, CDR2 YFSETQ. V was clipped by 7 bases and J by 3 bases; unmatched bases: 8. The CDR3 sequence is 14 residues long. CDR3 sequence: CASRPPGQDYGYTF. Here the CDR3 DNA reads TGCGCCAGCCGCCCTCCGGGACAGGACTATGGCTACACCTTC.

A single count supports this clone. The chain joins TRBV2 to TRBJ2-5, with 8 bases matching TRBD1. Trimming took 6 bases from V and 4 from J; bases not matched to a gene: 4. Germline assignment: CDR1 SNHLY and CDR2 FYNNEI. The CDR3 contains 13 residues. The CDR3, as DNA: TGTGCCAGCAGGACAGGGGAGTCAGAGACCCAGTACTTC. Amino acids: CASRTGESETQYF.

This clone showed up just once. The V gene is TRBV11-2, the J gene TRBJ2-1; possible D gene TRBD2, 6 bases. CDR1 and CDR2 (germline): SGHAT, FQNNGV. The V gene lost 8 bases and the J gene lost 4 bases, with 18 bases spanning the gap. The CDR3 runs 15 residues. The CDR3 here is CASRPGLVFYNEQFF. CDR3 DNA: TGTGCCAGCCGACCGGGACTGGTCTTTTACAATGAGCAGTTCTTC.

CDR3: CASSTGIEQYF. The DNA for the CDR3 is TGTGCCAGTAGTACAGGGATCGAGCAGTACTTC. The chain is built from TRBV19 and TRBJ2-7; maybe TRBD1 (5 bases). In germline, CDR1 is LNHDA, CDR2 SQIVND (reference sequence). The germline V and J ends were trimmed by 4 bases and 6 bases, with 7 bases remaining between them. CDR3 length: 11 amino acids.

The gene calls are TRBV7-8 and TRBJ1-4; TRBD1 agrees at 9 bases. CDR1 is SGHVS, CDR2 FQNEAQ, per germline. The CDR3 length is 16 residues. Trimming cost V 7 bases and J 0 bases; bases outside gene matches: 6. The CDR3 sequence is CASTPGQGPTNEKLFF. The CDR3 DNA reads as TGTGCCAGCACACCGGGACAGGGCCCAACTAATGAAAAACTGTTTTTT.

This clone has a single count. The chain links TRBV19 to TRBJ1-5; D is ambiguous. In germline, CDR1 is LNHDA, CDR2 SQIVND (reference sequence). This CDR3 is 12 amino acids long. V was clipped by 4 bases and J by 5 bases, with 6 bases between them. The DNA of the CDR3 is TGTGCCAGTAGTAGGGAGTATCAGCCCCAGCATTTT. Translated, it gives CASSREYQPQHF.

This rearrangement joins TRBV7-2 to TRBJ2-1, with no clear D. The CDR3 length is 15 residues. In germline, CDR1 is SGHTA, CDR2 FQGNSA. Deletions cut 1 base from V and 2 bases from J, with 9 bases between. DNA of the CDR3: TGTGCCAGCAGCTTAGGGCACAGCACCTACAATGAGCAGTTCTTC. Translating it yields CASSLGHSTYNEQFF. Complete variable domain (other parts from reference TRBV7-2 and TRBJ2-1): GAGVSQSPSNKVTEKGKDVELRCDPISGHTALYWYRQSLGQGLEFLIYFQGNSAPDKSGLPSDRFSAERTGGSVSTLTIQRTQQEDSAVYLCASSLGHSTYNEQFFGPGTRLTVL.

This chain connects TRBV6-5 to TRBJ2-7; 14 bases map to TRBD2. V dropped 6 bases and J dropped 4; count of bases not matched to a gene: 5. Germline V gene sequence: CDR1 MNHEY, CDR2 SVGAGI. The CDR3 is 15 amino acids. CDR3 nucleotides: TGTGCCAGCAGCCTTGGGACTAGCGGGGGATACGAGCAGTACTTC. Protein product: CASSLGTSGGYEQYF.

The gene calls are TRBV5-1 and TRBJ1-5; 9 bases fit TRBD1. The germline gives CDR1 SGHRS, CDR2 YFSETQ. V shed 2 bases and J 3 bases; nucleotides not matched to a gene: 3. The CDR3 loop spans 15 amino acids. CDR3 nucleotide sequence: TGCGCCAGCAGCTTCGGGACAGGGTACAATCAGCCCCAGCATTTT. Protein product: CASSFGTGYNQPQHF.

As DNA, the CDR3 is TGTGCCAGCAGTTTATGGGGGGAGGACAGGGGGCACGATGAGCAGTTCTTC. Protein product: CASSLWGEDRGHDEQFF. The genes are TRBV28 and TRBJ2-1; TRBD1 aligns across 11 bases. The CDR3 length is 17 residues. Germline-derived CDR1 and CDR2 are MDHEN and SYDVKM. The V segment lost 0 bases and the J segment 8 bases; nucleotides outside the gene matches: 9.

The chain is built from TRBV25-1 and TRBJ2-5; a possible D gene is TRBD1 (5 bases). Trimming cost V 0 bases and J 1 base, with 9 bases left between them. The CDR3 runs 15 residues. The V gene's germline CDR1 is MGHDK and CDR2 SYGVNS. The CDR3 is CASSEYRGTQETQYF. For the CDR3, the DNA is TGTGCCAGCAGTGAATATAGGGGAACCCAAGAGACCCAGTACTTC.